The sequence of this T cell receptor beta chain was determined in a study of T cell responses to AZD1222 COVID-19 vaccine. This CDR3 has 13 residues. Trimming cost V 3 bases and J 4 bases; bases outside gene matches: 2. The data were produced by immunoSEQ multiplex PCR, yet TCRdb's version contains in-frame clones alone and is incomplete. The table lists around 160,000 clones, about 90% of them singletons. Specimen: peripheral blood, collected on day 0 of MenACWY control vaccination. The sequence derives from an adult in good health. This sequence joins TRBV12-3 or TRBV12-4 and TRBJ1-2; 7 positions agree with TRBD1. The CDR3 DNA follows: TGTGCCAGCAGTTTTTCAGGGGGCTATGGCTACACCTTC. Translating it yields CASSFSGGYGYTF.